This T cell receptor (beta chain) comes out of a study of shared clonotypes between healthy human individuals. In the study overall: Donors, aged 18 to 49, were a couple of women and a few men. Study observations and caveats: Shared across several donors were approximately 5% of the naive CD4 clonotypes.

Concerning this clone itself: Its antigen is unknown.

The CDR3 consists of 17 residues. CDR1 and CDR2 (germline): SGHAT, FQNNGV. With 1 base clipped from V and 0 bases from J, the junction kept 1 base outside the gene matches. When replicate PCRs were run on sorted subsets, they used 150 to 200 ng DNA, about 30,000 T cell genomes. The repertoire was sequenced with immunoSEQ multiplex PCR; TCRdb's copy has only in-frame clones and lacks some. The table includes 2 million to 3 million clones, 90% to 95% detected once. The material sequenced was naive CD4+ T cells sorted from blood. Subset of the sample: CD45RA+ positively selected. The sequence was collected from a man between 18 and 35 years old in good health. This rearrangement joins TRBV11-2 to TRBJ2-3, with 13 bases matching TRBD2. CDR3 loop: CASSLGGLAGSTDTQYF. CDR3 coding DNA: TGTGCCAGCAGCTTAGGGGGACTAGCGGGAAGCACAGATACGCAGTATTTT.